This T cell receptor (beta chain) was profiled in a study of T-cell reconstitution after alpha-beta-depleted transplantation in children. Researchers prepared the TCRbeta library using unique molecular identifiers, the study reports. Each CDR3 protein is one row after TCRdb ran MiXCR on the PCR reads. The table shows around 600,000 distinct CDR3 sequences, with roughly a tenth occurring only once. The receptor was isolated from a human donor who donated a stem cell graft to a child with acute myeloid leukemia. The source was PBMCs from the stem cell graft donor, collected from the stem cell graft.

The CDR3 region is CASSYDSLNQPQHF. The CDR3 bases are TGTGCCAGCAGTTACGACAGTCTCAATCAGCCCCAGCATTTT. The V gene is TRBV6-5, the J gene TRBJ1-5; the D gene is possibly TRBD1 (5 bases). CDR1 is MNHEY and CDR2 is SVGAGI in the germline V gene. This CDR3 is 14 amino acids long. Trimming removed 2 bases at V and 3 bases at J, with 8 bases between.